These 10 T cell receptor beta chains were all obtained from the same sample, sequenced in a study of T cell responses to AZD1222 COVID-19 vaccine. Assay: immunoSEQ multiplex PCR; the TCRdb copy retains only in-frame clones and omits some. Of roughly 150,000 clones in the sample, 90% to 95% were seen once. This sample comprised peripheral blood, obtained 28 days after the second AZD1222 dose. Every receptor here comes from an adult who received the AZD1222 COVID-19 vaccine.

This clone was detected only once. The rearrangement uses TRBV6-5 and TRBJ2-7; D is possibly TRBD1 or TRBD2 (5 bases each). The germline V gene has CDR1 MNHEY and CDR2 SVGAGI. Trimming took 10 bases from V and 2 from J, leaving 18 bases between them. The CDR3 loop spans 14 amino acids. CDR3 bases: TGTGCCACACTACTTCGGGACGGAGCCTACGAGCAGTACTTC. Protein product: CATLLRDGAYEQYF.

The chain recombines TRBV7-8 with TRBJ2-7; the match to TRBD2 covers 12 bases. This CDR3 contains 18 residues. The trim removed 5 bases at V and 4 bases at J, leaving 15 bases unmatched. Germline lookup yields CDR1 SGHVS and CDR2 FQNEAQ. CDR3 sequence: CASSRDAGTSGYRYEQYF. The DNA of the CDR3 is TGTGCCAGCAGCCGAGACGCCGGGACTAGCGGGTACAGGTACGAGCAGTACTTC. The variable domain in full, with the rest retrieved from reference TRBV7-8 and TRBJ2-7, is GAGVSQSPRYKVAKRGQDVALRCDPISGHVSLFWYQQALGQGPEFLTYFQNEAQLDKSGLPSDRFFAERPEGSVSTLKIQRTQQEDSAVYLCASSRDAGTSGYRYEQYFGPGTRLTVT.

This chain connects TRBV19 to TRBJ1-1; maybe TRBD1 (6 bases). From germline, CDR1 is LNHDA and CDR2 SQIVND (reference sequence). V lost 3 bases to trimming and J lost 5 bases, with 16 bases between them. The CDR3 is 15 amino acids. The CDR3 here is CASSMRGGELTEAFF. For the CDR3, the DNA is TGTGCCAGTAGTATGAGAGGGGGGGAATTAACTGAAGCTTTCTTT.

This clone came up once. V gene TRBV4-1 combines with J gene TRBJ1-2; D is undetermined. Trimming removed 0 bases from V and 8 bases from J, with 7 bases in between. CDR3 length equals 12 residues. Germline loops: CDR1 MGHRA, CDR2 YSYEKL. The CDR3 coding sequence is TGCGCCAGCAGCCAAGAAGGAACAGGCTACACCTTC. Its protein product is CASSQEGTGYTF.

The genes are TRBV6-5 and TRBJ2-7, with 9 bases fitting TRBD1. V shed 0 bases, J shed 4 bases, and the junction held 4 bases outside the gene matches. Germline assignment: CDR1 MNHEY and CDR2 SVGAGI. This CDR3 region has 15 residues. The CDR3 sequence: CASSYSGTGIYEQYF. The CDR3 nucleotides read TGTGCCAGCAGTTACTCGGGGACAGGGATATACGAGCAGTACTTC.

The CDR3 region has the DNA TGTGCCAGCAGCTTAGCGTCCCCCGGAGGAGGGAGGAGGACAGATACGCAGTATTTT. The encoded protein is CASSLASPGGGRRTDTQYF. The chain recombines TRBV7-2 with TRBJ2-3; D may be TRBD2 (6 bases). The V and J ends lost 0 bases and 3 bases respectively, with 22 bases between them. CDR3 length: 19 residues. Looked up from germline, CDR1 is SGHTA and CDR2 is FQGNSA.

The chain carries TRBV6-6 and TRBJ1-6, with TRBD1 matching 8 bases. The germline V gene encodes CDR1 MNHNY and CDR2 SVGAGI (reference sequence). V lost 5 bases, J lost 1 base, and 19 bases stayed unmatched. The CDR3 runs 21 residues. CDR3 in amino acids: CASSLLAVSQGEGSYNSPLHF. The CDR3 DNA reads TGTGCCAGCAGTCTCTTGGCCGTATCACAGGGGGAAGGATCCTATAATTCACCCCTCCACTTT.

The chain couples TRBV3-1 (or the pseudogene TRBV3-2) to TRBJ2-2; TRBD1 or TRBD2 may be the D gene (6 bases each). This CDR3 is built from 16 residues. V lost 5 bases and J 1 base, leaving 14 bases between the germline ends. CDR1 LGHDT and CDR2 YNNKEL come from the germline V gene (reference sequence). CDR3 DNA: TGTGCCAGCAGCGATCGGGGGACACAGAACACCGGGGAGCTGTTTTTT. This codes for CASSDRGTQNTGELFF.

Worth noting for this clone: A read error may account for a junction end that differs from germline. The DNA for the CDR3 is TGTGCCAGCACCGACCCCGGAGGCAGGGAGATTTTC. Translated, it gives CASTDPGGREIF. The chain combines TRBV27 with TRBJ2-7; D assignment may be TRBD1 or TRBD2 (5 bases each). Germline V gene data show CDR1 as MNHEY and CDR2 as SMNVEV (reference sequence). The length of the CDR3 is 12 residues.

Only a few counts were recorded for this clone. The chain uses TRBV4-1 and TRBJ2-2; 9 bases are shared with TRBD2. Germline-derived CDR1 and CDR2 are MGHRA and YSYEKL. With V trimmed by 8 bases and J by 4 bases, 8 bases remained unmatched. The CDR3 sequence is 15 residues long. The CDR3 sequence is CASGLAGASTGELFF. CDR3 in DNA: TGCGCCAGCGGTTTAGCGGGGGCAAGCACCGGGGAGCTGTTTTTT.